Given below is one T cell receptor (beta chain) in context. Its antigen is unknown. An end of the junction differs from the germline gene, which may be a read error. The data originate from a study of liver allograft versus peripheral blood T cells. Across the study: Blood and transplanted-liver T cell receptor repertoires from recipients were compared.

CDR1 and CDR2 (germline): SGHNT, YYREEE (reference sequence). The CDR3 contains 13 residues. General observations from the study: A difference was reportedly observed between T cell receptor repertoires inside liver allografts and those in peripheral blood.

Via MiXCR, TCRdb re-called the reads, giving one row per CDR3 protein. The sample consists of 7,000 to 9,000 distinct CDR3 sequences, about a fifth of them appearing once. This TCR was recovered from a human patient who had a liver transplant. Part of the T cell pool may stem from the graft donor. The V gene is TRBV5-4, the J gene TRBJ1-1, with D unclear. The CDR3 coding sequence is TGTACCAGCAGCTTGGAAAGGAACACTGAAGCTTTCTTT. Its translation is CTSSLERNTEAFF.